A selection of T cell receptor beta chains follows, all from one sample in a study of PD-1 blockade in classical Hodgkin lymphoma. Only in-frame clones appear in the TCRdb table, and some are missing; sequencing was by immunoSEQ multiplex PCR. The sample shows 85,000 to 90,000 clones, 90% of them seen only once. This specimen was peripheral blood mononuclear cells (PBMCs), taken before the fourth cycle of nivolumab. The source is a human donor with classical Hodgkin lymphoma. Each CDR3 is given without its conserved first and last residue. Rows may omit the clone size; those that give it use once, few, many or a size class.

clone_size	v_call	j_call	cdr3_aa
few	TRBV25-1	TRBJ1-6	ASSPLMNSPLH
.	TRBV6-4	TRBJ2-3	ASSQLAGASTDTQY
.	TRBV9	TRBJ2-5	ASSVGGTGWETQY
.	TRBV4-2	TRBJ2-2	ASSQSVRPVGELF
.	TRBV30	TRBJ1-2	AWSPLGGSGTGYDYGYT
.	TRBV19	TRBJ2-7	ASSPGLAGDYEQY
.	TRBV19	TRBJ2-1	ASSITGGAYEQF
.	TRBV27	TRBJ2-1	ASSLSSGDLYNEQF
.	TRBV5-1	TRBJ1-3	ASSPTGSGNTIY
.	TRBV5-1	TRBJ1-6	ASSGTDNSPLH
.	TRBV9	TRBJ1-2	ASSPYRDTPSLGGYT
.	TRBV6-1	TRBJ1-2	ASTPGTTSYT
.	TRBV9	TRBJ2-7	ASSVSVGGGTYEQY
.	TRBV5-6	TRBJ1-2	ASSSWNGARGYT
.	TRBV29-1	TRBJ1-2	SIGQGMDYGYT
.	TRBV19	TRBJ1-1	ASSIELGQGEKNTEAF
.	TRBV29-1	TRBJ1-2	SVVVPSNYGYT
.	TRBV19	TRBJ2-7	ASSISTVSYEQY
.	TRBV6-6	TRBJ2-7	ASSPFGLYEQY
.	TRBV30	TRBJ2-1	AWTSGGVYNEQF
.	TRBV19	TRBJ2-3	ASSMVEGTTDTQY
.	TRBV29-1	TRBJ1-1	SVYANRVSNTEAF
.	TRBV6-6	TRBJ2-1	ASSYSRRSSYNEQF
.	TRBV7-6	TRBJ2-4	ASSDLRGRERIQY
once	TRBV28	TRBJ2-3	ASSLRADTQY
.	TRBV28	TRBJ1-3	ASSPQGVSGNTIY
.	TRBV7-9	TRBJ1-1	ASSLGVAF
.	TRBV6-1	TRBJ1-1	ASSEAQPPVHF
.	TRBV30	TRBJ2-2	AWSEDRTGELF
.	TRBV9	TRBJ2-2	ASTEGNTGELF
.	TRBV5-8	TRBJ1-2	ASSPPGTNYGYT
few	TRBV29-1	TRBJ1-2	SVLGPGEGYT
.	TRBV9	TRBJ1-6	ASSVFGNSPLH
.	TRBV2	TRBJ2-7	ASIKESSYEQY
once	TRBV7-3	TRBJ2-3	ASSLLSDTQY
.	TRBV19	TRBJ2-1	ASSSGRGEQF
once	TRBV30	TRBJ1-5	AWRGDSNQPQH
.	TRBV7-9	TRBJ1-2	ASSEDGGRNYGYT
.	TRBV19	TRBJ1-1	ASSLGGGQTEAF
.	TRBV5-5	TRBJ1-3	ASSLGQISGNTIY
.	TRBV19	TRBJ1-5	ASMGRADQPQH
.	TRBV9	TRBJ2-7	ASSVEAGATYEQY
.	TRBV29-1	TRBJ2-5	SVEDRGGETQY
.	TRBV15	TRBJ1-5	ATSRDRGRGQPQH
.	TRBV6-1	TRBJ2-1	ASSEEGIEQF
.	TRBV11-2	TRBJ2-3	ASSSLSSTDTQY
.	TRBV27	TRBJ2-7	ASSLGLLSYEQY
.	TRBV19	TRBJ2-2	ASSIVRGRELF
.	TRBV28	TRBJ2-7	ASRTQGITYEQY
.	TRBV21-1	TRBJ1-4	ASSKEKGQLLQATNEKLF
.	TRBV5-5	TRBJ2-7	ASSFLRTPYEQY
.	TRBV5-1	TRBJ2-1	ASSLDVSYNEQF
.	TRBV11-2	TRBJ2-3	ASSLWVARGTDTQY
.	TRBV6-4	TRBJ1-1	ASSDSRGSGAKAF
.	TRBV18	TRBJ2-1	ASSPPQGPSYNEQF
.	TRBV7-2	TRBJ2-7	ASSPFRGGEQY
.	TRBV5-1	TRBJ2-3	ASRSEGYPGWQDTQY
few	TRBV6-1	TRBJ1-1	ASSEGYSMNTEAF
.	TRBV27	TRBJ1-2	ASSRFSMGEGYGYT